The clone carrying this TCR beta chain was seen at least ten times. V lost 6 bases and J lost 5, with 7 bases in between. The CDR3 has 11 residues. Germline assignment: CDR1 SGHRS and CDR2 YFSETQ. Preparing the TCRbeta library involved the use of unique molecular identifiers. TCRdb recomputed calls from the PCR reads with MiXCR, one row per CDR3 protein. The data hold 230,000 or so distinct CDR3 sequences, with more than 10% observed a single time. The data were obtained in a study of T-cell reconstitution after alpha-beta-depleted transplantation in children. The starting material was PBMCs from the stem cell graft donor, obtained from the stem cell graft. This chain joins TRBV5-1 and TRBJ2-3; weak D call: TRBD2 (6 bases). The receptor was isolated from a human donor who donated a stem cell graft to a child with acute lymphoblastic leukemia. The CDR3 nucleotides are TGCGCCAGCAAGGGAGGAGATACGCAGTATTTT. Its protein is CASKGGDTQYF.